Following are 21 T cell receptor beta chains from one sample sequenced in a study of blood T cells in healthy people across ages. Together with a sample-barcoded 5' primer, a J-beta primer mix was included in a second PCR lasting 7 to 11 cycles. Using its own MiXCR run on the 5' RACE reads, TCRdb lists one record per CDR3 protein. The sample carries over 1,500,000 distinct CDR3 sequences, 40% to 55% recorded once. The sample was blood. These receptors were taken from a woman between 40 and 50 years old in good health.

The rearrangement uses TRBV15 and TRBJ1-2, with D possibly being TRBD1 (6 bases). Between the trimmed V and J ends, which lost 4 bases and 5 bases, there was a span of 20 bases. Germline loops: CDR1 LNHNV, CDR2 YYDKDF (reference sequence). The CDR3 runs 16 residues. CDR3 in DNA: TGTGCCACCAGCACGAGCCGGGACACTTTTCCGTATGGCTACACCTTC. As protein: CATSTSRDTFPYGYTF.

The chain has TRBV28 and TRBJ2-5; D remains ambiguous. Germline-derived CDR1 and CDR2 are MDHEN and SYDVKM. The germline V and J ends were trimmed by 2 bases and 4 bases, with 11 bases remaining between them. There are 14 residues in the CDR3. The CDR3 protein is CASSLGANGETQYF. The CDR3 nucleotides read TGTGCCAGCAGTTTAGGCGCTAACGGAGAGACCCAGTACTTC.

This chain links TRBV9 with TRBJ2-7, with D perhaps given as TRBD1 or TRBD2 (5 bases each). Per germline, CDR1 SGDLS and CDR2 YYNGEE. This CDR3 has 13 amino acids. Trimming removed 3 bases at V and 2 bases at J, with 9 bases between. DNA for the CDR3: TGTGCCAGCAGCGGAGGGGCCGCCTACGAGCAGTACTTC. As protein: CASSGGAAYEQYF. The full variable domain, in which reference TRBV9 and TRBJ2-7 provide the parts outside the CDR3, is DSGVTQTPKHLITATGQRVTLRCSPRSGDLSVYWYQQSLDQGLQFLIQYYNGEERAKGNILERFSAQQFPDLHSELNLSSLELGDSALYFCASSGGAAYEQYFGPGTRLTVT.

V gene TRBV2 combines with J gene TRBJ2-7; 7 positions agree with TRBD1. Germline V gives CDR1 SNHLY, CDR2 FYNNEI. This CDR3 is 15 amino acids long. J lost 0 bases, V lost 9 bases, and 11 bases had no gene match. In DNA, the CDR3 is TGTGCCAGACCTAGGGACAGACCATTCTCCTACGAGCAGTACTTC. This translates into CARPRDRPFSYEQYF.

The V call is TRBV12-3 or TRBV12-4, the J call TRBJ2-5; D uncertain. Deletions cut 8 bases from V and 3 bases from J, with 7 bases between. The CDR3 is made up of 11 amino acids. The CDR3 DNA sequence: TGTGCCAGCGCGCTGAAAGAGACCCAGTACTTC. As protein: CASALKETQYF.

This clonotype was observed a handful of times. The chain carries TRBV6-5 and TRBJ2-3; the match to TRBD2 covers 8 bases. The CDR3 runs to 15 residues. Trimming at V came to 0 bases and at J to 5 bases, leaving 4 bases not matched to a gene. Germline V CDR1 and CDR2: MNHEY, SVGAGI. The CDR3, as DNA: TGTGCCAGCAGTTACTCTAGCGGGGTGCGAGATACGCAGTATTTT. This codes for CASSYSSGVRDTQYF.

This clonotype has just a few counts. At one end the junction does not follow the germline gene, possibly because of a read error. This chain joins TRBV7-2 and TRBJ2-1, with TRBD2 identical over 14 bases. Per germline, CDR1 SGHTA and CDR2 FQGNSA. This CDR3 has 16 residues. The CDR3 bases are TGTGCCAACAGCTTAAGTGGGACTAGCGGGGGAGTTGAGCAGTTCTTC. It translates to CANSLSGTSGGVEQFF.

CDR3 sequence (DNA): TGTGCCACACAGGGGGGGGCAGGGAACTATGGCTACACCTTC. Translation gives CATQGGAGNYGYTF. V is TRBV6-6 and J is TRBJ1-2, with 8 nucleotides matching TRBD1. There are 14 residues in the CDR3. Germline CDR1 is MNHNY and CDR2 is SVGAGI (reference sequence). The junction had 9 bases not matched to a gene; V was cut back by 10 bases and J by 2 bases.

The V call is TRBV27, the J call TRBJ2-5; 7 bases line up with TRBD2. Per the germline V gene, CDR1 is MNHEY and CDR2 is SMNVEV (reference sequence). This CDR3 comprises 14 residues. J was trimmed by 4 bases and V by 4 bases; bases with no gene match: 6. CDR3 in DNA: TGTGCCAGCAGTTCCGCGACTAGCAGAGAGACCCAGTACTTC. Translated: CASSSATSRETQYF.

This rearrangement joins TRBV7-2 to TRBJ2-1; 9 bases map to TRBD2. Germline V CDR1 and CDR2: SGHTA, FQGNSA. This CDR3 has 14 amino acids. V lost 8 bases and J lost 8; bases outside the gene matches: 10. This CDR3 is CASGEAGGGYEQFF. In nucleotides, the CDR3 is TGTGCCAGCGGCGAAGCGGGGGGCGGGTATGAGCAGTTCTTC. The full variable domain, with the rest looked up from reference TRBV7-2 and TRBJ2-1, is GAGVSQSPSNKVTEKGKDVELRCDPISGHTALYWYRQSLGQGLEFLIYFQGNSAPDKSGLPSDRFSAERTGGSVSTLTIQRTQQEDSAVYLCASGEAGGGYEQFFGPGTRLTVL.

This clonotype was observed a few times. The chain is built from TRBV20-1 and TRBJ2-7; possibly TRBD1 or TRBD2 for D (6 bases each). The CDR3 spans 17 residues. The V end lost 0 bases, the J end lost 2 bases, and 20 bases lay between the germline ends. Germline CDR1 and CDR2: DFQATT and SNEGSKA (reference sequence). The chain's CDR3 is CSARDPGSRDNPYEQYF. The CDR3 bases are TGCAGTGCTAGAGATCCCGGGAGCCGGGACAACCCCTACGAGCAGTACTTC.

The table lists this clonotype with many counts. V usage is TRBV6-6 and J usage is TRBJ2-3, with 8 bases aligning to TRBD2. The trim removed 6 bases at V and 2 bases at J, leaving 7 bases unmatched. CDR3 length: 15 residues. Germline lookup yields CDR1 MNHNY and CDR2 SVGAGI (reference sequence). The CDR3 region is CASSYGGGNTDTQYF. The DNA of the CDR3 is TGTGCCAGCAGCTACGGGGGGGGCAACACAGATACGCAGTATTTT.

V gene TRBV6-5 combines with J gene TRBJ2-5; D remains ambiguous. The germline CDR1 and CDR2 sequences are MNHEY and SVGAGI. Trimming removed 4 bases at V and 2 bases at J, with 11 bases between. The CDR3 is 14 residues long. The CDR3 spells CASSFRLRQETQYF. As DNA, the CDR3 is TGTGCCAGCAGTTTTCGCCTCAGACAAGAGACCCAGTACTTC.

This clonotype was counted once. V gene TRBV27 combines with J gene TRBJ1-2; possibly TRBD1 for D (5 bases). The germline gives CDR1 MNHEY, CDR2 SMNVEV (reference sequence). This CDR3 region has 17 residues. Between the trimmed V and J ends, which lost 5 bases and 0 bases, there was a span of 19 bases. For the CDR3, the DNA is TGTGCCAGCAGTAGCTTGAGTCGGGGGGAAGCTAACTATGGCTACACCTTC. It encodes CASSSLSRGEANYGYTF.

In regard to this clonotype: This may stem from a read error, because a much larger clone lies one nucleotide away. The chain employs TRBV12-3 or TRBV12-4 and TRBJ1-2; D perhaps matches TRBD1 (5 bases). This CDR3 is 16 amino acids long. The V gene lost 8 bases and the J gene lost 4 bases, with 23 bases spanning the gap. CDR3 sequence (DNA): TGTGCCAGCGGTCCAGGGCAGGAGTGGAGTGGCTATGGCTACACCTTC. Protein: CASGPGQEWSGYGYTF.

CDR3 region: CASSPRQGGNNEQFF. The CDR3 DNA reads TGCGCCAGCAGCCCACGACAGGGGGGCAACAATGAGCAGTTCTTC. The chain joins TRBV5-1 to TRBJ2-1; 9 bases line up with TRBD1. The length of the CDR3 is 15 residues. Germline V gives CDR1 SGHRS, CDR2 YFSETQ. J gave up 5 bases and V 4 bases, and 7 bases lay outside the gene matches.

The chain couples TRBV5-1 to TRBJ2-5, with D possibly called TRBD1 or TRBD2 (6 bases each). Germline values: CDR1 SGHRS, CDR2 YFSETQ. The CDR3 has 15 residues. The V end lost 6 bases, the J end lost 1 base, and 16 bases lay between the germline ends. CDR3 loop: CASTVRGQVQETQYF. The CDR3 coding sequence is TGCGCCAGCACTGTACGGGGGCAGGTCCAAGAGACCCAGTACTTC.

Details on this clonotype: Likely a read error: the CDR3 ends without its conserved phenylalanine or tryptophan. Here the CDR3 reads CASSGASGGIKETQYL. The CDR3 coding sequence is TGTGCCAGCAGTGGGGCATCTGGGGGGATTAAAGAGACCCAGTACTTA. The chain combines TRBV2 with TRBJ2-5, with TRBD2 as a possible D gene (6 bases). V was pared by 4 bases and J by 3 bases, with 18 bases between. The CDR3 contains 16 residues. Germline V gene data show CDR1 as SNHLY and CDR2 as FYNNEI.

This chain's CDR3 is CASSPPSRGVDTQYF. As DNA, the CDR3 is TGCGCCAGCAGCCCCCCTAGCAGGGGGGTAGATACGCAGTATTTT. V usage is TRBV5-1 and J usage is TRBJ2-3, with D tentatively TRBD1 (7 bases). The V and J ends lost 4 bases and 5 bases respectively, with 17 bases between them. This CDR3 region has 15 residues. The germline CDR1 and CDR2 sequences are SGHRS and YFSETQ.

The rearrangement links TRBV29-1 to TRBJ2-1; no reliable D call. The end of the DNA aligns better with TRBJ2-7, so the J call may be wrong. This CDR3 contains 15 residues. Germline CDR1 and CDR2: SQVTM and ANQGSEA. The CDR3 here is CSVEGLPGSYNEQYF. The CDR3 nucleotides read TGCAGCGTTGAAGGCCTCCCGGGCTCCTACAATGAGCAGTACTTC.

The rearrangement uses TRBV20-1 and TRBJ2-1; D perhaps matches TRBD2 (5 bases). Trimming left V 0 bases short and J 8 bases short, with 14 bases between. This CDR3 has 14 residues. The germline V gene encodes CDR1 DFQATT and CDR2 SNEGSKA (reference sequence). The CDR3 here is CSARDLGRGDEQFF. In DNA, the CDR3 is TGCAGTGCTAGAGATCTTGGTCGGGGAGATGAGCAGTTCTTC.